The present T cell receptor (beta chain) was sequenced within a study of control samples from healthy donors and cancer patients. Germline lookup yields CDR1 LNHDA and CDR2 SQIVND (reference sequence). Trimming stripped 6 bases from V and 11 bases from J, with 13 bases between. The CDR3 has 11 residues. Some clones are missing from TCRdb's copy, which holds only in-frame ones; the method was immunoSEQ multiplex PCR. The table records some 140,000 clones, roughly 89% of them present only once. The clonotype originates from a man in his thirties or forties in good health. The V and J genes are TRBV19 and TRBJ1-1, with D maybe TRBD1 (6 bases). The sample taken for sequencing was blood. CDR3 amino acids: CASRQGLGAFF. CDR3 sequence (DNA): TGTGCCAGTAGACAGGGATTGGGGGCTTTCTTT.